The 28 T cell receptor beta chains listed next were all sequenced from one sample in a study of metastatic and nonmetastatic thyroid tumors. TCRdb reanalyzed the PCR reads with MiXCR. The profile shows 40,000 or so clones, around half of them singletons. The entire patient cohort was treatment-naive prior to thyroid surgery. Source material: tumor tissue. Every receptor here comes from a male donor with papillary thyroid cancer or a benign thyroid nodule (not recorded which). Some clones in this sample may be carry-over from other donors' samples.

The chain employs TRBV6-1 and TRBJ1-3, with D uncertain. Deletions cut 7 bases from V and 7 bases from J, with 17 bases between. The CDR3 covers 14 residues. Germline-derived CDR1 and CDR2 are MNHNS and SASEGT. As DNA, the CDR3 is TGTGCCAGCATACCGGCCTCTCTGGTCAACACCATATATTTT. The encoded protein is CASIPASLVNTIYF.

The table lists this clone with a few counts. The chain has TRBV28 and TRBJ1-1; D is perhaps TRBD1 (5 bases). The CDR3 length is 15 residues. Trimming removed 6 bases at V and 0 bases at J, with 14 bases between. Per germline, CDR1 MDHEN and CDR2 SYDVKM. Here the CDR3 reads CASSQTGTVNTEAFF. In DNA, the CDR3 is TGTGCCAGCAGCCAAACCGGGACGGTGAACACTGAAGCTTTCTTT.

The chain combines TRBV28 with TRBJ2-7, with 7 bases aligning to TRBD1. V gave up 3 bases and J gave up 3 bases; unmatched junction bases: 8. CDR1 and CDR2 from the germline V gene are MDHEN and SYDVKM. CDR3 length: 15 residues. The CDR3 DNA follows: TGTGCCAGCAGTTTTCGCACAGGGGCCTACTACGAGCAGTACTTC. It encodes CASSFRTGAYYEQYF.

The chain links TRBV12-3 or TRBV12-4 to TRBJ2-2; no clear D. The CDR3 sequence is 12 residues long. V dropped 3 bases and J dropped 6 bases, with 5 bases sitting between them. CDR3 region: CASSFRPGELFF. The CDR3 DNA reads as TGTGCCAGCAGTTTTCGTCCCGGGGAGCTGTTTTTT.

In this sample, this clone turned up once. The V gene is TRBV11-1, the J gene TRBJ2-3, with D uncertain. Germline CDR1 SGHAT, CDR2 FQDESV (reference sequence). The germline V and J ends were trimmed by 1 base and 2 bases, with 16 bases remaining between them. CDR3 length: 17 residues. CDR3 region: CASSLVGARTYTDTQYF. The CDR3 DNA reads as TGTGCCAGCAGCTTAGTAGGTGCTAGAACGTACACAGATACGCAGTATTTT.

The rearrangement links TRBV3-1 to TRBJ1-2; D perhaps matches TRBD1 (5 bases). The ends were cut back, 1 base at V and 0 bases at J, with 9 bases in the middle. Per germline, CDR1 LGHDT and CDR2 YNNKEL (reference sequence). The CDR3 is 15 amino acids. The CDR3 nucleotides are TGTGCCAGCAGCCAAGGGGGGGTTCCTAACTATGGCTACACCTTC. Its protein is CASSQGGVPNYGYTF.

Only a few counts were recorded for this clone. This sequence joins TRBV27 and TRBJ2-5, with D perhaps matching TRBD1 (6 bases). CDR3 length: 16 amino acids. The germline gives CDR1 MNHEY, CDR2 SMNVEV (reference sequence). V shed 5 bases and J shed 1 base, with 17 bases lying between them. In DNA, the CDR3 is TGTGCCAGCAGTACCGTCCAGGGGAACGGCCAAGAGACCCAGTACTTC. This codes for CASSTVQGNGQETQYF.

V usage is TRBV6-5 and J usage is TRBJ2-5, with D possibly matching TRBD1 (5 bases). V lost 0 bases to trimming and J lost 5 bases, with 16 bases between them. From germline, CDR1 is MNHEY and CDR2 SVGAGI. The CDR3 covers 16 residues. CDR3 DNA: TGTGCCAGCAGTTACTCAGCCCAGGGTGGAACGGAGACCCAGTACTTC. The encoded protein is CASSYSAQGGTETQYF.

V gene TRBV3-1 combines with J gene TRBJ2-7; 9 bases fit TRBD2. Losses at the gene ends were 1 base for V and 2 bases for J; bases not matched to a gene: 3. Germline assignment: CDR1 LGHDT and CDR2 YNNKEL (reference sequence). The CDR3 totals 15 residues. The CDR3 coding sequence is TGTGCCAGCAGCCAAGTTGCGGGGGGGGCCTACGAGCAGTACTTC. This translates into CASSQVAGGAYEQYF.

The V gene is TRBV5-1, the J gene TRBJ2-2; D gene unclear. This CDR3 spans 14 amino acids. V lost 5 bases to trimming and J lost 2 bases, with 10 bases between them. CDR1 SGHRS and CDR2 YFSETQ come from the germline V gene. The CDR3 DNA reads as TGCGCCAGCAGGCCACAGACAAACACCGGGGAGCTGTTTTTT. Its translation: CASRPQTNTGELFF. The full variable domain, in which reference TRBV5-1 and TRBJ2-2 provide the parts outside the CDR3, is KAGVTQTPRYLIKTRGQQVTLSCSPISGHRSVSWYQQTPGQGLQFLFEYFSETQRNKGNFPGRFSGRQFSNSRSEMNVSTLELGDSALYLCASRPQTNTGELFFGEGSRLTVL.

The chain links TRBV30 to TRBJ2-7; D perhaps matches TRBD2 (5 bases). The length of the CDR3 is 12 residues. Trimming stripped 2 bases from V and 5 bases from J, with 10 bases between. Germline V lookup: CDR1 GTSNPN, CDR2 SVGIG (reference sequence). CDR3 sequence (DNA): TGTGCCTGGAGTCCTTGGGGAGACGAGCAGTACTTC. Residues: CAWSPWGDEQYF. Variable domain in full (rest from reference TRBV30 and TRBJ2-7): SQTIHQWPATLVQPVGSPLSLECTVEGTSNPNLYWYRQAAGRGLQLLFYSVGIGQISSEVPQNLSASRPQDRQFILSSKKLLLSDSGFYLCAWSPWGDEQYFGPGTRLTVT.

CDR3 sequence reads: CASSIGAGNSPLHF. The CDR3 nucleotides read TGTGCCAGTAGTATTGGGGCGGGTAATTCACCCCTCCACTTT. V and J are TRBV19 and TRBJ1-6; possibly TRBD1 for D (5 bases). CDR1 and CDR2 (germline): LNHDA, SQIVND (reference sequence). The V gene lost 3 bases and the J gene lost 6 bases, with 9 bases spanning the gap. The CDR3 has 14 amino acids.

V gene TRBV20-1 combines with J gene TRBJ2-1; D is unclear. V lost 4 bases and J 4 bases, leaving 8 bases between the germline ends. Germline assignment: CDR1 DFQATT and CDR2 SNEGSKA (reference sequence). The CDR3 is 12 amino acids. The DNA of the CDR3 is TGCAGTGCTATACCCAGATACAATGAGCAGTTCTTC. Protein: CSAIPRYNEQFF.

This chain connects TRBV6-2 or TRBV6-3 to TRBJ2-7; TRBD2 matches at 8 bases. With 0 bases clipped from V and 2 bases from J, the junction kept 3 bases outside the gene matches. This CDR3 spans 15 amino acids. Germline V gene data show CDR1 as MNHEY and CDR2 as SVGEGT. The CDR3 coding sequence is TGTGCCAGCAGTTACTCTAGCGGGGCGCCCTACGAGCAGTACTTC. Protein sequence: CASSYSSGAPYEQYF.

A few counts support this clone. This chain links TRBV25-1 with TRBJ2-7; 9 bases match TRBD2. The germline V gene has CDR1 MGHDK and CDR2 SYGVNS. The CDR3 runs to 15 residues. The junction had 5 bases not matched to a gene; V was cut back by 2 bases and J by 3 bases. CDR3 protein: CASSEGGGRVYEQYF. CDR3 coding DNA: TGTGCCAGCAGTGAAGGAGGCGGGAGGGTCTACGAGCAGTACTTC.

This chain links TRBV6-1 with TRBJ1-1; 8 nucleotides line up with TRBD1. The V gene end was trimmed by 8 bases and the J gene end by 1 base; junction bases not matched to a gene: 6. CDR1 is MNHNS, CDR2 SASEGT, per germline. CDR3 size: 14 residues. In nucleotides, the CDR3 is TGTGCCAGCTCCCCAGGACAGGGGAACACTGAAGCTTTCTTT. This gives the protein CASSPGQGNTEAFF.

The CDR3 loop is CAWLQTEAFF. The CDR3 DNA sequence: TGTGCCTGGCTCCAGACTGAAGCTTTCTTT. The chain is built from TRBV30 and TRBJ1-1; D unresolved. With 5 bases removed from V and 5 bases from J, the gap between germline ends came to 6 bases. The CDR3 has 10 amino acids. From germline, CDR1 is GTSNPN and CDR2 SVGIG (reference sequence).

The rearrangement links TRBV7-3 to TRBJ1-6; D call uncertain. The V gene lost 5 bases and the J gene lost 6 bases, with 8 bases spanning the gap. Germline assignment: CDR1 SGHTA and CDR2 FQGTGA. The CDR3 runs 13 residues. CDR3 residues: CASSTYSNSPLHF. The CDR3 DNA reads as TGTGCCAGCAGCACCTACTCTAATTCACCCCTCCACTTT.

Here the CDR3 reads CSARGDRGIDEQYF. The CDR3 DNA reads TGCAGTGCCCGGGGGGACAGGGGTATTGACGAGCAGTACTTC. This sequence joins TRBV20-1 and TRBJ2-7; TRBD1 matches at 10 bases. This CDR3 is built from 14 residues. Germline V gives CDR1 DFQATT, CDR2 SNEGSKA (reference sequence). After removal of 6 bases from V and 5 bases from J, the junction contained 10 bases not matched to a gene.

This clone was observed a handful of times. J is TRBJ2-2 and V is TRBV19; D is ambiguous. V gave up 4 bases and J gave up 4 bases, with 10 bases separating them. CDR3 length: 14 residues. From germline, CDR1 is LNHDA and CDR2 SQIVND (reference sequence). This CDR3 is CASSNWSTTGELFF. The CDR3 DNA reads as TGTGCCAGTAGTAATTGGAGTACCACCGGGGAGCTGTTTTTT.

This clone was counted between two and nine times. The chain carries TRBV28 and TRBJ1-3; TRBD1 aligns across 8 bases. The CDR3 contains 17 residues. CDR1 MDHEN and CDR2 SYDVKM come from the germline V gene. V lost 2 bases to trimming and J lost 8 bases; unmatched junction nucleotides: 14. This chain's CDR3 is CASSLIRQGMAGDTIYF. The CDR3 DNA follows: TGTGCCAGCAGTTTAATACGACAGGGGATGGCCGGGGACACCATATATTTT. Looking up the rest from reference TRBV28 and TRBJ1-3 gives the full variable domain: DVKVTQSSRYLVKRTGEKVFLECVQDMDHENMFWYRQDPGLGLRLIYFSYDVKMKEKGDIPEGYSVSREKKERFSLILESASTNQTSMYLCASSLIRQGMAGDTIYFGEGSWLTVV.

This chain connects TRBV18 to TRBJ2-7, with D possibly matching TRBD2 (5 bases). CDR1 and CDR2 from the germline V gene are KGHSH and LQKENI. V was cut by 1 base and J by 2 bases, with 9 bases left in between. CDR3 length: 14 amino acids. CDR3 protein: CASSPRTGTYEQYF. CDR3 DNA: TGTGCCAGCTCACCACGGACGGGGACCTACGAGCAGTACTTC.

V and J are TRBV4-1 and TRBJ2-5; D is possibly TRBD2 (7 bases). Trimming pared 0 bases from V and 4 bases from J, leaving 12 bases between. CDR1 is MGHRA and CDR2 is YSYEKL in the germline V gene. The CDR3 totals 15 residues. In DNA, the CDR3 is TGCGCCAGCAGCCAAGAACGGGGGGCAGGAGAGACCCAGTACTTC. It encodes CASSQERGAGETQYF.

V usage is TRBV11-1 and J usage is TRBJ1-3; 7 bases agree with TRBD1. The germline V gene encodes CDR1 SGHAT and CDR2 FQDESV (reference sequence). This CDR3 comprises 18 residues. With 5 bases clipped from V and 0 bases from J, the junction kept 13 bases outside the gene matches. The CDR3 region is CASSPRDSFLSSGNTIYF. The CDR3 DNA reads as TGTGCCAGCAGCCCCCGGGACAGTTTTCTTAGCTCTGGAAACACCATATATTTT.

The V call is TRBV11-2, the J call TRBJ2-7, with unresolved D. The CDR3 loop spans 12 amino acids. Germline lookup yields CDR1 SGHAT and CDR2 FQNNGV. V lost 1 base to trimming and J lost 5 bases, with 6 bases between them. CDR3 residues: CASSLVGNEQYF. CDR3 DNA sequence: TGTGCCAGCAGCTTAGTTGGCAACGAGCAGTACTTC. Combining the CDR3 with reference TRBV11-2 and TRBJ2-7 gives the whole variable domain EAGVAQSPRYKIIEKRQSVAFWCNPISGHATLYWYQQILGQGPKLLIQFQNNGVVDDSQLPKDRFSAERLKGVDSTLKIQPAKLEDSAVYLCASSLVGNEQYFGPGTRLTVT.

The V and J genes are TRBV5-1 and TRBJ1-1, with 8 positions matching TRBD1. This CDR3 contains 14 residues. Germline V CDR1 and CDR2: SGHRS, YFSETQ. J was trimmed by 2 bases and V by 4 bases; bases with no gene match: 4. In DNA form, the CDR3 reads TGCGCCAGCAGCGACAGGGGTGATAACACTGAAGCTTTCTTT. It is translated as CASSDRGDNTEAFF.

The chain recombines TRBV20-1 with TRBJ2-1; possible D gene TRBD2, 6 bases. Trimming shortened V by 6 bases and J by 0 bases, and 6 bases separated the two germline ends. In germline, CDR1 is DFQATT, CDR2 SNEGSKA (reference sequence). The CDR3 has 12 residues. The CDR3 loop is CSAEGSYNEQFF. The CDR3 nucleotides read TGCAGTGCGGAGGGCTCCTACAATGAGCAGTTCTTC.

The gene calls are TRBV5-1 and TRBJ1-2; D unresolved. Germline V lookup: CDR1 SGHRS, CDR2 YFSETQ. The CDR3 length is 14 residues. Between the trimmed V and J ends, which lost 2 bases and 1 base, there was a span of 9 bases. CDR3 loop: CASSFEDFNYGYTF. DNA of the CDR3: TGCGCCAGCAGCTTTGAAGACTTTAACTATGGCTACACCTTC.